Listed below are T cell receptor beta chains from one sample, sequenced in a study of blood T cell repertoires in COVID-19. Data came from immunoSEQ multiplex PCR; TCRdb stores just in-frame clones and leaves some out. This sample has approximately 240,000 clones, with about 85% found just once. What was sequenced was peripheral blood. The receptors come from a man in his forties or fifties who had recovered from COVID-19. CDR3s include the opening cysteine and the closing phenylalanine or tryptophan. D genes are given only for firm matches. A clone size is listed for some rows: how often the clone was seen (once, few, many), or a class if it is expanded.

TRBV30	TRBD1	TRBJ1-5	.	CAWSGTGARQPQHF	TGTGCCTGGAGCGGGACAGGGGCTCGGCAGCCCCAGCATTTT
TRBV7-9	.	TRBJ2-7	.	CATQRVGGNSYEQYF	TGTGCCACCCAACGGGTAGGCGGTAACTCCTACGAGCAGTACTTC
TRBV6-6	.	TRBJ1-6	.	CASSIGQPYNSPLHF	TGTGCCAGCAGCATCGGACAGCCATATAATTCACCCCTCCACTTT
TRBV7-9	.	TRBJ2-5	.	CASSPIRGETQYF	TGTGCCAGCAGCCCCATAAGGGGAGAGACCCAGTACTTC
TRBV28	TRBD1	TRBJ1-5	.	CASSQGQGVPHQPQHF	TGTGCCAGCAGCCAAGGACAGGGGGTCCCCCATCAGCCCCAGCATTTT
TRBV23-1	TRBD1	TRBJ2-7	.	CASSPGQGTHF	TGCGCCAGCAGCCCCGGACAGGGAACGCACTTC
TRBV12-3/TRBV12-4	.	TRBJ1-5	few	CASSLTGNQPQHF	TGTGCCAGCAGTTTAACAGGTAATCAGCCCCAGCATTTT
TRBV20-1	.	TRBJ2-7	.	CSASILYEQYF	TGCAGTGCTAGTATACTGTACGAGCAGTACTTC
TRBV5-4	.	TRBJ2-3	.	CASRSGSTDTQYF	TGTGCCAGCAGGTCGGGGAGCACAGATACGCAGTATTTT
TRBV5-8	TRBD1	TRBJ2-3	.	CASSLDRGTDTQYF	TGTGCCAGCAGCTTGGACAGGGGTACAGATACGCAGTATTTT
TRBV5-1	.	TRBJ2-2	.	CASSLSSPTGELFF	TGCGCCAGCAGCTTATCCTCCCCCACCGGGGAGCTGTTTTTT
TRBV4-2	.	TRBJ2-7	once	CASSQGAVAYEQYF	TGTGCCAGCAGCCAAGGGGCCGTCGCCTACGAGCAGTACTTC
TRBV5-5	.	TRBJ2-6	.	CASSLIAATGANVLTF	TGTGCCAGCAGCTTGATCGCGGCCACTGGGGCCAACGTCCTGACTTTC
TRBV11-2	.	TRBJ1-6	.	CASSLVWGDSPLHF	TGTGCCAGCAGCTTAGTATGGGGCGATTCACCCCTCCACTTT
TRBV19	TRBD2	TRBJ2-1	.	CASSMWEGINEQFF	TGTGCCAGTAGTATGTGGGAGGGTATCAATGAGCAGTTCTTC
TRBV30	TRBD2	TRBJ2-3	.	CAWRLSGYTDTQYF	TGTGCCTGGAGGCTTAGCGGGTACACAGATACGCAGTATTTT
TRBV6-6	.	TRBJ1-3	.	CASSYPHSGNTIYF	TGTGCCAGCAGTTACCCCCACTCTGGAAACACCATATATTTT
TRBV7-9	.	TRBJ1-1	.	CASSLADIENTEAFF	TGTGCCAGCAGCTTAGCGGACATTGAGAACACTGAAGCTTTCTTT
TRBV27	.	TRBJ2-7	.	CASSQTPNYAAREQYF	TGTGCCAGCAGCCAAACCCCCAATTATGCCGCGCGCGAGCAGTACTTC
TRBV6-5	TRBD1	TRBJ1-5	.	CASSYLQGQNQPQHF	TGTGCCAGCAGTTACTTACAGGGGCAGAATCAGCCCCAGCATTTT
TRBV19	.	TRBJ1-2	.	CASSTGTGGSYGYTF	TGTGCCAGTAGTACCGGGACGGGAGGATCTTATGGCTACACCTTC
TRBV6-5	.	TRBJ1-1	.	CASRTPGPPGDAFF	TGTGCCAGCCGAACCCCTGGGCCCCCGGGGGATGCTTTCTTT
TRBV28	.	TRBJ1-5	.	CASSLYGLRNQPQHF	TGTGCCAGCAGTTTATACGGACTCAGGAATCAGCCCCAGCATTTT
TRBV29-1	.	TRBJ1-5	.	CSVSDRINQPQHF	TGCAGCGTCTCCGACAGGATAAATCAGCCCCAGCATTTT
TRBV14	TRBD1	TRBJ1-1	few	CASSQVRGRTEAFF	TGTGCCAGCAGCCAAGTCAGGGGGCGGACTGAAGCTTTCTTT
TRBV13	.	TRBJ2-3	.	CASSPDSSTDTQYF	TGTGCCAGCAGCCCCGACAGTAGCACAGATACGCAGTATTTT
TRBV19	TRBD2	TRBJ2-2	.	CASSIGLAGEYTGELFF	TGTGCCAGTAGTATTGGTCTAGCGGGAGAATACACCGGGGAGCTGTTTTTT
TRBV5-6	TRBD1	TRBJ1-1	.	CASSYDRGRTEAFF	TGTGCCAGCAGTTATGACAGGGGAAGGACTGAAGCTTTCTTT
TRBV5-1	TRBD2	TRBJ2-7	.	CASSSGLADPYEQYF	TGCGCCAGCAGTAGCGGACTAGCGGATCCCTACGAGCAGTACTTC
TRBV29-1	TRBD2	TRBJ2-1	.	CSVVPREGEQFF	TGCAGCGTTGTTCCGAGGGAGGGTGAGCAGTTCTTC
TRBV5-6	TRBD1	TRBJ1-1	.	CASSLDGTGENTEAFF	TGTGCCAGCAGCTTGGATGGGACAGGGGAGAACACTGAAGCTTTCTTT
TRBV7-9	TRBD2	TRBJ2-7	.	CASRLSGGHEQYF	TGTGCCAGCAGATTATCGGGAGGCCACGAGCAGTACTTC
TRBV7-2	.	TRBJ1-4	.	CASSLAGGAWQWANEKLFF	TGTGCCAGCAGCTTAGCGGGGGGGGCCTGGCAATGGGCTAATGAAAAACTGTTTTTT
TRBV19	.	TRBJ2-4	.	CASNLAGQLAKNIQYF	TGTGCCAGTAATTTAGCGGGACAGCTAGCCAAAAACATTCAGTACTTC
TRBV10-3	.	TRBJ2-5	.	CAISEFWSQGETQYF	TGTGCCATCAGTGAGTTTTGGAGTCAGGGTGAGACCCAGTACTTC
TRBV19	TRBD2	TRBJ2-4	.	CASSIDSWGGKNIQYF	TGTGCCAGTAGTATAGATTCGTGGGGAGGGAAAAACATTCAGTACTTC
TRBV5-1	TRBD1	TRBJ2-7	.	CASGQGGSYEQYF	TGCGCCAGCGGACAGGGGGGAAGCTACGAGCAGTACTTC
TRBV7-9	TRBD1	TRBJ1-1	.	CASSDTIGGKWGTEAFF	TGTGCCAGCAGCGATACGATAGGGGGCAAATGGGGCACTGAAGCTTTCTTT
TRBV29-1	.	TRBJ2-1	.	CSVNRYSSYNEQFF	TGCAGCGTTAACAGGTATAGTTCCTACAATGAGCAGTTCTTC
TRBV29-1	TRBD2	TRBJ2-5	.	CSGGAGVKETQYF	TGCAGCGGGGGAGCGGGAGTTAAAGAGACCCAGTACTTC
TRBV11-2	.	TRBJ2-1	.	CASSLAGLYNEQFF	TGTGCCAGCAGCTTAGCAGGGCTATACAATGAGCAGTTCTTC
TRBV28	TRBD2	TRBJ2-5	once	CASSLAGGPQETQYF	TGTGCCAGCAGTTTAGCGGGAGGGCCCCAAGAGACCCAGTACTTC
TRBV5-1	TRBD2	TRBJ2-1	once	CASSLQAGRANEQFF	TGCGCCAGCAGCTTGCAGGCGGGGAGGGCCAATGAGCAGTTCTTC
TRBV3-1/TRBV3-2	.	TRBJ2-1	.	CASSRRRSSSYNEQFF	TGTGCCAGCAGCCGCCGACGGAGTAGCTCCTACAATGAGCAGTTCTTC
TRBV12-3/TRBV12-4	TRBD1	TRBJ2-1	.	CASSPGTVNEQFF	TGTGCCAGCAGCCCCGGGACAGTCAATGAGCAGTTCTTC